This TCR beta chain came from a study of T cells in Graves' hyperthyroidism and ophthalmopathy. About the study: At the time of initial diagnosis and before any treatment, peripheral blood was collected. Study results and limitations: A median about 6.2 months before onset, the model predicted ophthalmopathy.

RNA transcripts gave rise to amplified TCR beta CDR3 regions. An initial round of RT-PCR targeting the TCR CDR3 relied on the HTBI primer set. A single record per CDR3 protein comes from TCRdb applying MiXCR to the multiplex PCR reads. Among over 350,000 distinct CDR3 sequences listed, roughly 15% were seen once. Comments on this clonotype: What it binds is unknown.

From germline, CDR1 is LNHDA and CDR2 SQIVND (reference sequence). This CDR3 spans 13 amino acids. Trimming removed 5 bases at V and 4 bases at J, with 10 bases between. Uncontrolled infection, other autoimmune disease, pregnancy and lactation each barred patients from inclusion. Out of 10 ml of fresh peripheral blood came the PBMCs. This TCR was sampled from a man between 18 and 35 years old with Graves' ophthalmopathy. V gene TRBV19 combines with J gene TRBJ2-3; D remains ambiguous. Sequences were obtained from blood. The CDR3 coding sequence is TGTGCCAGTAGTCCCAGTGTAGCAGATACGCAGTATTTT. Protein: CASSPSVADTQYF.